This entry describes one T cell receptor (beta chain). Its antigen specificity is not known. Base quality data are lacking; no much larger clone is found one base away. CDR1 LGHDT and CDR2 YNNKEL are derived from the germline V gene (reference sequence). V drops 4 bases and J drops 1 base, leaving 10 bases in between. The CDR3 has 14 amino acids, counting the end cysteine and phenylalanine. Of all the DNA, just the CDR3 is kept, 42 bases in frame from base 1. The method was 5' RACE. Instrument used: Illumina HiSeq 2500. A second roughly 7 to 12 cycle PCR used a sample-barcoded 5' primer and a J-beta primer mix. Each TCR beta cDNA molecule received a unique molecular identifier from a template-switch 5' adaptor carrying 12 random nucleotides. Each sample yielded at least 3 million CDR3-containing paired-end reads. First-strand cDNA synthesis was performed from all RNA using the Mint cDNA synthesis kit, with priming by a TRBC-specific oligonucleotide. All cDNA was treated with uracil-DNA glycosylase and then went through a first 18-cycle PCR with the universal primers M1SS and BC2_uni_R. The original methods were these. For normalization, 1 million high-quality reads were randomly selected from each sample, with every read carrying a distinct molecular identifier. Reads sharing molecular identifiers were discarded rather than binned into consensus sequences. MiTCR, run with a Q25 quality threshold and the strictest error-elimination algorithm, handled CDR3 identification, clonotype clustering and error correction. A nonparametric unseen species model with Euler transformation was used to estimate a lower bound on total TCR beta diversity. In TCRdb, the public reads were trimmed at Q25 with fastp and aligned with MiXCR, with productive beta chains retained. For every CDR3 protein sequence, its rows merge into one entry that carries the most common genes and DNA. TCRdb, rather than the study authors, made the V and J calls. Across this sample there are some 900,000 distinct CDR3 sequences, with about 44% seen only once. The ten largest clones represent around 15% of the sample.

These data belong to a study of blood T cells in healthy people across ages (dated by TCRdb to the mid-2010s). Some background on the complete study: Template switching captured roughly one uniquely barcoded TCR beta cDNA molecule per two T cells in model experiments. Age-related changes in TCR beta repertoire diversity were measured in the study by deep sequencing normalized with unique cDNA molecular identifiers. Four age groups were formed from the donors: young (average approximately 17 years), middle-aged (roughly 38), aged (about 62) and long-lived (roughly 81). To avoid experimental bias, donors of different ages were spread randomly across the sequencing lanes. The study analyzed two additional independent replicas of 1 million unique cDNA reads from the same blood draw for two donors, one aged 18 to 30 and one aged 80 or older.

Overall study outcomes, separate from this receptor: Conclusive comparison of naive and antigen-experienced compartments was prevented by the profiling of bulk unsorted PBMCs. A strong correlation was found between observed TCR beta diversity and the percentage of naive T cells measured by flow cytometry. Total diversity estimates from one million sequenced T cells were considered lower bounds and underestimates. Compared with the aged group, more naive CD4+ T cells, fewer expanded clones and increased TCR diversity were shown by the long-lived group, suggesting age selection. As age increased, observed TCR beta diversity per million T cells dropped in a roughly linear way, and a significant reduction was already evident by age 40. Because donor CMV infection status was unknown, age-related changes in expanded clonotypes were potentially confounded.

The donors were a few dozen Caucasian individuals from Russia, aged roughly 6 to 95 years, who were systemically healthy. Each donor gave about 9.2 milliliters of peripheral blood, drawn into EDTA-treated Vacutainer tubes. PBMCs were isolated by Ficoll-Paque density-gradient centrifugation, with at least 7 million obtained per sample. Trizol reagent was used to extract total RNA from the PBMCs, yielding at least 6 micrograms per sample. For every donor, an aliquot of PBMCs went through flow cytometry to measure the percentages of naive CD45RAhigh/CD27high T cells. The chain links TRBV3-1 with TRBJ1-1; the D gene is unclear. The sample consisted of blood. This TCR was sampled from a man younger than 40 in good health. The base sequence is TGTGCCAGCAGCCTCGGACTGAAGAACACTGAAGCTTTCTTT. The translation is CASSLGLKNTEAFF.